The T cell receptor beta chain described here comes from a study of blood T cell repertoires in COVID-19. As for the study in general: COVID-19 samples collected from the United States, Italy and Spain covered acute and convalescent phases. The analysed material was cDNA or gDNA that came from T cells, B-cell-depleted T cells, or PBMCs.

Sequencing was performed with immunoSEQ multiplex PCR; in TCRdb, only in-frame clones are kept and a portion is missing. The table has roughly 250,000 clones, around 83% seen once; the top ten hold over 7.5%. Looked up from germline, CDR1 is MNHNY and CDR2 is SVGAGI (reference sequence). The CDR3 has 15 residues. Germline trimming cut 2 bases from V and 3 bases from J; bases unmatched to any gene: 4. Input material: peripheral blood. The chain employs TRBV6-6 and TRBJ2-7, with 10 bases identical to TRBD1. The clonotype was recovered from an elderly woman with acute or convalescent COVID-19. The chain's CDR3 is CASSYGTGEFYEQYF. Written as DNA, the CDR3 is TGTGCCAGCAGTTACGGGACAGGGGAGTTCTACGAGCAGTACTTC.